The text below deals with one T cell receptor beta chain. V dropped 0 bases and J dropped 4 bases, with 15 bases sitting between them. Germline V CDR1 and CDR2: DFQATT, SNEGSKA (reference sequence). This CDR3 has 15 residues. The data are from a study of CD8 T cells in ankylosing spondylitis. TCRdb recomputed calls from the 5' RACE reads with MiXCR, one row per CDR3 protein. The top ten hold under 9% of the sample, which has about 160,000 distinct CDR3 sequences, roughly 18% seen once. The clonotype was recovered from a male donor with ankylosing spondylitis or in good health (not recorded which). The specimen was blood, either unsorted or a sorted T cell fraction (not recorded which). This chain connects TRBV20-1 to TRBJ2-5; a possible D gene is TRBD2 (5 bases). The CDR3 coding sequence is TGCAGTGCTAGAGATTTCGAGGCAAGCGGAGAGACCCAGTACTTC. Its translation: CSARDFEASGETQYF.